Below, one TCR beta chain is given with its context. Antigen: not known. The PCR was carried out with 60 Vbeta primers and 13 Jbeta primers. Repertoires were generated with immunoSEQ multiplex PCR, while TCRdb's copy carries only in-frame clones and drops some. The sample records 150,000 to 200,000 clones, about four fifths being singletons. Unrecorded immune exposure was likely among donors, who were nominally healthy when sampled. The CDR3 loop spans 13 amino acids. Germline loops: CDR1 MNHNY, CDR2 SVGAGI (reference sequence). V was pared by 6 bases and J by 2 bases, with 3 bases of the junction left unmatched. The sample is drawn from a study of cytomegalovirus exposure and HLA in healthy donors. Study-level information: In terms of ancestry, the Caucasian-associated cluster contained roughly 81% of the approximately 400 genotyped donors.

General study points: An apparent linkage of common viral pathogens to several of the most significant clusters emerged in a later analysis. Sequencing likely generated an artifact that appeared as a cluster of highly shared sequence variants.

The TCR sequence derives from a woman aged 40 to 50 in good health and CMV-seronegative. The sample taken for sequencing was PBMCs. The rearrangement uses TRBV6-6 and TRBJ2-7; 8 nucleotides line up with TRBD2. CDR3 coding DNA: TGTGCCAGCAGACTGGGACTAGCCTACGAGCAGTACTTC. Translated, it gives CASRLGLAYEQYF.